The clone carrying this T cell receptor (beta chain) was seen ten or more times. Building the TCR beta libraries relied on iRepertoire HTBI primers, and CDR3 regions underwent Arm-PCR. Each CDR3 protein gets one entry after TCRdb re-called the multiplex PCR reads with MiXCR. The sample holds some 430,000 distinct CDR3 sequences, roughly 21% seen once. This sample is part of a study of regulatory T cells in long-lasting Graves disease. CDR1 and CDR2 (germline): LNHDA, SQIVND (reference sequence). CDR3 length: 15 residues. Trimming took 6 bases from V and 0 from J, leaving 14 bases between them. Time point: persistent/refractory GD, antithyroid drugs over 5 years with positive TRAb. After RNA was extracted from PBMCs, the TCR library was made from it.

The sequence was obtained from a female donor with Graves disease. The sequencing here drew on peripheral blood mononuclear cells (PBMCs), taken when the disease was refractory, from a patient treated with antithyroid drugs. The chain links TRBV19 to TRBJ1-2; D gene uncertain. CDR3 DNA: TGTGCCAGTAGCCCCTGGAACGATGCTAACTATGGCTACACCTTC. Amino acids: CASSPWNDANYGYTF. Using reference TRBV19 and TRBJ1-2 for the parts outside the CDR3, the full variable domain is DGGITQSPKYLFRKEGQNVTLSCEQNLNHDAMYWYRQDPGQGLRLIYYSQIVNDFQKGDIAEGYSVSREKKESFPLTVTSAQKNPTAFYLCASSPWNDANYGYTFGSGTRLTVV.